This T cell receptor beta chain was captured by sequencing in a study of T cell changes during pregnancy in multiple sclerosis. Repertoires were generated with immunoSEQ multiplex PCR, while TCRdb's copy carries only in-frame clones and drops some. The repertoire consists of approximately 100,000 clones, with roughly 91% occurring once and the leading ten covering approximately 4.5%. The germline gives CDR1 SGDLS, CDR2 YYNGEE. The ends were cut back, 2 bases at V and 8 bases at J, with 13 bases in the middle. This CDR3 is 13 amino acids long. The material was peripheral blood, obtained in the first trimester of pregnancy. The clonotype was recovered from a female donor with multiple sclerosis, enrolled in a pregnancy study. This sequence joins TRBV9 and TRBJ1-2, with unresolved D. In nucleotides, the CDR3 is TGTGCCAGCAGCGTGGAGGGTTCGAGGGGCTACACCTTC. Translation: CASSVEGSRGYTF.